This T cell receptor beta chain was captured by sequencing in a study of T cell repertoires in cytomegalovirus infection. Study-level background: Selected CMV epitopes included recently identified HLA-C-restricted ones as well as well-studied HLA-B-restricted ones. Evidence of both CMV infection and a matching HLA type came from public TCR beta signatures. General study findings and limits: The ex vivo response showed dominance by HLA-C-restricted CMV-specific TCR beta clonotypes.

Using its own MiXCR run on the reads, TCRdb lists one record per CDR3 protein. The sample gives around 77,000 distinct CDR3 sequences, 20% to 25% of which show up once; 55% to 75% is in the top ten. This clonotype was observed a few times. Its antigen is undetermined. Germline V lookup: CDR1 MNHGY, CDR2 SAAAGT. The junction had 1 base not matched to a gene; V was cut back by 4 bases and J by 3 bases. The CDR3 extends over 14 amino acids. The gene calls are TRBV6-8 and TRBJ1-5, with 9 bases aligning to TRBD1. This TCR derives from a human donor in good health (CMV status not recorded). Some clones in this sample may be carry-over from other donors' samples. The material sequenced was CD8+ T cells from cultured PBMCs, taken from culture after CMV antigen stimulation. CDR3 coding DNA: TGTGCCAGCAGTTGGACAGGGGCCAATCAGCCCCAGCATTTT. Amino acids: CASSWTGANQPQHF.